This T cell receptor (beta chain) comes out of a study of Ad26.COV2.S vaccination and SARS-CoV-2 variants (dated by TCRdb to the early 2020s). Regarding the research as a whole: Donors in the vaccine arm were drawn from COV1001, a phase I-IIa trial of Ad26.COV2.S in healthy adults that was multicentre, randomized, double-blind and placebo-controlled. Trial participants were randomized into five groups of five, in which low-dose or high-dose Ad26.COV2.S was given once or twice, or placebo was given on both occasions. A total of some 30 samples were included in the TCR-sequenced set, comprising roughly 19 Ad26.COV2.S vaccine recipients, 5 placebo recipients and 8 SARS-CoV-2 convalescent individuals. Investigators remained blinded to trial group allocation during experiments and outcome assessment. Dosing of Ad26.COV2.S was intramuscular, at either 5x10^10 or 1x10^11 viral particles, delivered as one shot or as two shots spaced 56 days apart. TCRbeta repertoire sequencing served as the tool for gauging how specific and how broad the SARS-CoV-2-reactive T cell receptors were following Ad26.COV2.S vaccination.

Interpreted using the paper, the treatment or condition label stands for: some 20 received Ad26.COV2.S at low or high dose, single or two shots; 5 received placebo; per-sample allocation not given. For vaccine and placebo recipients, the sequenced repertoires came from samples collected on day 63 after the first injection. Cohort 1b enrolled some 25 adults aged 18-55 years at a single site in Boston, USA, between 29 July and 7 August 2020. Ad26.COV2.S consisted of a replication-incompetent adenovirus type 26 vector by which a prefusion-stabilized SARS-CoV-2 spike protein from the original Wuhan strain was expressed. The paper as a whole reports these results and caveats: Higher spike-specific TCR breadth was observed in Ad26.COV2.S recipients than in placebo recipients (P = 0.0014). The study lacked the statistical power to compare responses across vaccine doses or regimens. After vaccination, spike-specific CD8+ and CD4+ T cell responses were reported to show substantial breadth. According to the authors, total T cell responses may have been underestimated by the TCR breadth and depth analyses. Vaccine and placebo recipients had similar non-spike TCR breadth, a finding consistent with the vaccine containing only spike.

Comments on this clone: Which antigen it targets is not known. No qualities accompany the bases; no much larger clone lies one base away.

V and J are truncated by 6 bases and 3 bases respectively, leaving an intervening sequence of 12 bases. Looking up the germline V gene (reference sequence) yields CDR1 SGHNT and CDR2 YYREEE. From cysteine to phenylalanine, the CDR3 is 14 amino acids long. The kept DNA is CDR3 alone, 42 bases in frame from the first base. The immunoSEQ Assay was the method used to sequence TCRbeta CDR3 regions. After extraction, genomic DNA underwent amplification by bias-controlled multiplex PCR, followed by high-throughput sequencing. Under the source paper's analysis protocol: To quantify the absolute abundance of every unique TCRbeta CDR3 region, sequences were collapsed and filtered. T cell fraction was estimated by normalizing TCRbeta template counts to usable DNA, which was measured by amplifying reference genes present in all nucleated cells. Repertoire TCRs were annotated as SARS-CoV-2-specific when V gene, CDR3 amino acid sequence and J gene were exactly matched to a known reactive TCR set. MIRA supplied the reference SARS-CoV-2 TCR set, which was filtered for enrichment in COVID-19-positive ImmuneCODE repertoires so that public or cross-reactive TCRs were removed. Based on the MIRA antigens, annotated TCRs were further analysed at the level of specific ORF or position within ORF. Breadth was defined as annotated unique rearrangements over total unique productive rearrangements; depth was the summed frequency of those rearrangements. Group comparisons of TCR breadth used two-sided Wilcoxon rank-sum tests. TCRdb carries this immuneACCESS record with in-frame sequences only. Its versions omit some clonotypes, under half of them owing to an unresolved V gene in the studies checked, with the rest unexplained. V and J calls and clone size come straight from that table; D and trimming were deduced from the DNA. This sample holds some 350,000 clones; around 84% were observed only once. Roughly 3.3% of the sample belongs to the ten largest clones.

The chain employs TRBV5-4 and TRBJ2-2; the D gene cannot be named for sure. Sequencing used peripheral blood, obtained in a trial of Ad26.COV2.S vaccine versus placebo. The clonotype comes from a person between 18 and 65 years old who received the Ad26.COV2.S COVID-19 vaccine or a placebo. The sequence in DNA is TGTGCCAGCACCAAATATCTGGACACCGGGGAGCTGTTTTTT. Translated, it reads CASTKYLDTGELFF.